A single sample is the source of the 17 T cell receptor beta chains below, sequenced in a study of T-cell memory formation after mild COVID-19. TCRdb ran MiXCR on the 5' RACE reads and lists one entry per CDR3 protein. The sample includes about 440,000 distinct CDR3 sequences, 20% of them seen just once. The specimen sequenced was PBMCs or a T cell subset sorted from them (not recorded which). These receptors all stem from an adult woman who had mild COVID-19 (a few samples of this study predate the infection). Cell type and time point are not known.

V and J are TRBV6-2 or TRBV6-3 and TRBJ2-1; possibly TRBD2 for D (6 bases). V was pared by 6 bases and J by 1 base, with 13 bases between. This CDR3 has 15 amino acids. The V gene's germline CDR1 is MNHEY and CDR2 SVGEGT. The CDR3 loop is CASSRLEWSYNEQFF. CDR3 in DNA: TGTGCCAGCAGCCGACTAGAATGGTCCTACAATGAGCAGTTCTTC.

In DNA, the CDR3 is TGTGCCAGCAGCCACCCTTCTAGCTCTTTGGACACTGAAGCTTTCTTT. Translating gives CASSHPSSSLDTEAFF. The chain carries TRBV3-1 and TRBJ1-1, with no clear D. Trimming removed 3 bases from V and 3 bases from J, with 17 bases in between. CDR3 length equals 16 residues. The germline V gene has CDR1 LGHDT and CDR2 YNNKEL (reference sequence).

This clonotype was recorded at least ten times. The chain recombines TRBV4-1 with TRBJ1-1; no firm D call. Germline V lookup: CDR1 MGHRA, CDR2 YSYEKL. Trimming left V 1 base short and J 0 bases short, with 9 bases between. CDR3 length: 15 residues. CDR3 nucleotides: TGCGCCAGCAGCCAAGTCAGTCGGGTGAACACTGAAGCTTTCTTT. It is translated as CASSQVSRVNTEAFF.

A few counts support this clonotype. The gene calls are TRBV5-1 and TRBJ2-7, with 9 positions matching TRBD2. V was pared by 4 bases and J by 1 base, with 12 bases of the junction left unmatched. The CDR3 contains 17 residues. Germline lookup yields CDR1 SGHRS and CDR2 YFSETQ. The CDR3, as DNA: TGCGCCAGCAGCATAGCGGGAGTGGGGGTCGGATCCTACGAGCAGTACTTC. It specifies CASSIAGVGVGSYEQYF.

The chain uses TRBV20-1 and TRBJ2-7, with 9 bases that match TRBD2. CDR3 length: 15 residues. The junction had 6 bases not matched to a gene; V was cut back by 0 bases and J by 3 bases. The germline gives CDR1 DFQATT, CDR2 SNEGSKA (reference sequence). The CDR3 bases are TGCAGTGCTAGAGATCCAGGAGCGGGAGGCTACGAGCAGTACTTC. Translated, it gives CSARDPGAGGYEQYF.

This clonotype was observed a handful of times. This rearrangement joins TRBV5-1 to TRBJ2-6; 9 positions agree with TRBD2. The CDR3 is made up of 18 amino acids. V gave up 3 bases and J gave up 0 bases; unmatched junction bases: 7. Germline values: CDR1 SGHRS, CDR2 YFSETQ. CDR3 sequence (DNA): TGCGCCAGCAGCTCCTTAGCGGGAGACGACTCTGGGGCCAACGTCCTGACTTTC. This gives the protein CASSSLAGDDSGANVLTF.

This clonotype was recorded once. This chain uses TRBV6-2 or TRBV6-3 with TRBJ2-3; 8 bases agree with TRBD2. V shed 5 bases, J shed 2 bases, and the junction held 18 bases outside the gene matches. This CDR3 has 19 residues. In germline, CDR1 is MNHEY, CDR2 SVGEGT. The CDR3 DNA reads TGTGCCAGCAGTGGGCTGACTAGCGAGGACTTCCGACTCACAGATACGCAGTATTTT. Translating it yields CASSGLTSEDFRLTDTQYF.

This clonotype was counted between two and nine times. J is TRBJ1-1 and V is TRBV11-2; TRBD1 agrees at 9 bases. CDR3 length equals 15 residues. CDR1 and CDR2 (germline): SGHAT, FQNNGV. The ends lost 4 bases at V and 4 bases at J; junction bases unmatched: 7. This CDR3 is CASSSDRGWGTEAFF. CDR3 nucleotide sequence: TGTGCCAGCAGCTCGGACAGGGGATGGGGCACTGAAGCTTTCTTT.

The chain links TRBV7-6 to TRBJ1-2, with D possibly TRBD1 on 5 matching bases. The germline gives CDR1 SGHVS, CDR2 FNYEAQ. This CDR3 spans 15 amino acids. The V end was cut by 5 bases, the J end by 1 base, with 14 bases between. DNA of the CDR3: TGTGCCAGCAGCCCTGTACCGGGGCTTAACTATGGCTACACCTTC. Translation: CASSPVPGLNYGYTF.

This clonotype has only a few counts. The chain uses TRBV4-1 and TRBJ2-5; D assignment may be TRBD1 or TRBD2 (5 bases each). V lost 1 base and J lost 7, with 7 bases in between. CDR1 and CDR2 from the germline V gene are MGHRA and YSYEKL. The CDR3 sequence is 12 residues long. CDR3 residues: CASSQVGVTQYF. The DNA for the CDR3 is TGCGCCAGCAGCCAAGTGGGGGTGACCCAGTACTTC.

The chain links TRBV27 to TRBJ1-2; 9 bases are a match to TRBD1. Germline-derived CDR1 and CDR2 are MNHEY and SMNVEV (reference sequence). Germline trimming cut 6 bases from V and 8 bases from J; bases unmatched to any gene: 13. The CDR3 is 15 residues long. CDR3 coding DNA: TGTGCCAGCAGACCTACAGGGGGCGCTTTTGAAGGCTACACCTTC. The encoded protein is CASRPTGGAFEGYTF.

This clonotype was seen only once. This chain joins TRBV9 and TRBJ2-7; D is undetermined. The CDR3 covers 14 residues. CDR1 is SGDLS and CDR2 is YYNGEE in the germline V gene. Trimming left V 0 bases short and J 2 bases short, with 9 bases between. For the CDR3, the DNA is TGTGCCAGCAGCGTAGAAGCCGGCCCCTACGAGCAGTACTTC. Translation: CASSVEAGPYEQYF.

V is TRBV12-3 or TRBV12-4 and J is TRBJ1-1; 9 nucleotides match TRBD1. The ends lost 10 bases at V and 2 bases at J; junction bases unmatched: 5. The CDR3 totals 13 residues. The CDR3 loop is CATRTGENTEAFF. As DNA, the CDR3 is TGTGCCACACGGACAGGGGAAAACACTGAAGCTTTCTTT.

This clonotype was observed a handful of times. V usage is TRBV7-6 and J usage is TRBJ2-7; TRBD1 aligns across 9 bases. This CDR3 contains 15 residues. V lost 5 bases to trimming and J lost 5 bases; unmatched junction nucleotides: 10. Germline CDR1 is SGHVS and CDR2 is FNYEAQ. The CDR3 DNA reads as TGTGCCAGCAGCCCCCCGGGACAGGGTCCCCACGAGCAGTACTTC. Translating gives CASSPPGQGPHEQYF.

The chain links TRBV18 to TRBJ2-4; the D gene is possibly TRBD2 (5 bases). The CDR3 length is 17 residues. The V end lost 2 bases, the J end lost 0 bases, and 14 bases lay between the germline ends. The V gene's germline CDR1 is KGHSH and CDR2 LQKENI. CDR3 bases: TGTGCCAGCTCACCAATTGGAGGCAGACTAGCCAAAAACATTCAGTACTTC. It yields the protein CASSPIGGRLAKNIQYF.

The chain has TRBV6-1 and TRBJ1-1; 7 bases align to TRBD1. Germline trimming cut 7 bases from V and 1 base from J; bases unmatched to any gene: 9. The CDR3 length is 15 residues. Germline values: CDR1 MNHNS, CDR2 SASEGT. The CDR3 region has the DNA TGTGCCAGCACGGGCCCCAGGGGGAAGAACACTGAAGCTTTCTTT. Its translation is CASTGPRGKNTEAFF.

The gene calls are TRBV7-2 and TRBJ2-2, with D possibly being TRBD1 or TRBD2 (5 bases each). Germline V gene sequence: CDR1 SGHTA, CDR2 FQGNSA. V shed 4 bases and J shed 7 bases, with 19 bases lying between them. CDR3 size: 16 residues. The CDR3 DNA reads as TGTGCCAGCAGCTGGGGACCGTTGATGGGGATCGGGGAGCTGTTTTTT. Translation gives CASSWGPLMGIGELFF.